This TCR beta chain was obtained from a study of blood T cell repertoires in COVID-19. About the study: PBMCs, B-cell-depleted T cells, or T cells were the source of the cDNA or gDNA that made up the material.

The age range of participants was about 18 to 95 years, with residence in more than 20 US areas. TCRdb keeps only in-frame clones here, not all; method: immunoSEQ multiplex PCR. The sample shows around 340,000 clones, 80% to 90% of them seen only once. This CDR3 has 15 amino acids. Germline V lookup: CDR1 MGHRA, CDR2 YSYEKL. V was pared by 0 bases and J by 2 bases, with 11 bases between. The rearrangement uses TRBV4-1 and TRBJ2-7, with D hard to call. Sequences were obtained from PBMCs or T cells enriched from blood (not recorded which). The source of this sequence is a woman in her thirties or forties with acute COVID-19. The CDR3 bases are TGCGCCAGCAGCCAAGATTACCCAGTCACCTACGAGCAGTACTTC. Translation: CASSQDYPVTYEQYF.